This T cell receptor beta chain is drawn from a study of cytomegalovirus exposure and HLA in healthy donors (dated by TCRdb to 2016 to 2017). The study in broad terms: An earlier analysis of 587 of the donors reported over 250 Gb of sequence data and 117 million unique TCR beta sequences obtained from about 200 million T cells. Typing coverage varied by locus: roughly 629-630 donors for A, B, C, DRB1 and DQB1; approximately 500 for DQA1; more than 600 for DPA1; fewer than 480 for DPB1. High-throughput TCR immunosequencing, statistical association of individual TCRs with disease status, and machine learning were combined to predict cytomegalovirus infection status. Because of strong linkage in the cohort, five DR-DQ haplotypes were treated as single units for association and clustering. The genetic ancestry cluster associated with self-reported Caucasian donors included roughly 84% of the roughly 400 genotyped donors. HLA typing covered class I and class II loci at four-digit resolution. On average, 235,054 unique TCR beta nucleotide sequences were sequenced per donor among a few hundred genotyped donors of the cohort, with 15% to 20% of those sequences being non-productive. The study used immunosequencing to profile the T cell repertoires of approximately 650 subjects and linked those repertoires to cytomegalovirus serostatus. Donor age, sex, ethnicity and CMV serostatus were compiled alongside the repertoire data. The later analysis used no new phenotypic data to find candidate immune exposures, relying instead on TCR beta sequences and their occurrence across donors. Every discovery cohort repertoire had been produced on one sequencing platform. A later genetic analysis took genome-wide SNP genotypes for about 55% of the 666 donors and used that subset as a discovery cohort. About 280 gigabases of sequencing data and approximately 80 million unique TCR sequences were included in an early release covering 550 to 650 HLA-typed donors. A separate validation cohort of roughly 110 different subjects was used in addition to the 666-subject first cohort. A later analysis re-analyzed previously published TCR beta repertoires from hundreds of donors and added high-resolution HLA genotyping to study TCR occurrence patterns. In an earlier analysis of 500 to 650 of the donors, high-throughput TCR beta sequencing was used to judge whether each TCR beta V gene segment behaved as functional or pseudogenic. The aim of the study was to test whether cataloging public T cell receptors could identify signatures of past pathogen exposure. The investigation overall reported the following: The earlier analysis of about 600 of the donors excluded 15 to 20 rarely observed V segments, including chromosome 9 orphons, because counts were too low. A later analysis found that most CMV-associated TCR beta chains appeared HLA-restricted, with HLA associations seemingly driven largely by CMV exposure. Only TCR beta chains were sequenced in this cohort, and the absence of alpha or paired-chain data limited detectable features. Compared with the 666-donor mean, donors in an Asian-associated ancestry cluster had fewer N-insertions in productive TCRs, according to a later genetic analysis. The 87-base-pair reads could not distinguish some IMGT-functional V segments, including TRBV6-2 and TRBV6-3, so those segments were excluded. In the study, approximately 150 TCR beta chains were listed as associated with cytomegalovirus. A further reported finding was that TCR beta sequences accurately predicted the HLA-A and HLA-B alleles for most subjects in the first cohort. Linkage disequilibrium might explain the correlated functional status among segregating V segments, but an unknown experimental factor could not be ruled out. HLA typing was unavailable for some donors at each locus, so association tests used only the typed subset. A cluster of highly shared sequence variants was judged likely to represent a technical artifact of the sequencing pipeline. It was suggested by the authors that the approach could potentially be generalized to other disease states and immunological phenotypes. When HLA alleles, especially DR and DQ, strongly co-occurred, TCR associations were difficult to assign to individual alleles. In both the original and validation cohorts, the classifier was reported to diagnose cytomegalovirus status with high specificity and sensitivity. CMV serostatus was the only immune exposure information available for the cohort. In an earlier analysis of some 550 of the donors, most TCR beta V segments were observed in productive rearrangements about 90% or about 30% of the time, broadly matching IMGT annotations. A later analysis found that TCR association rates varied across HLA loci, with DRB1 alleles showing the most associated TCRs and HLA-C alleles the fewest. Three of the identified cytomegalovirus-associated TCR beta chains were confirmed in vitro to be specific for cytomegalovirus antigens. In a later analysis, HLA-associated TCR beta chains showed more clonal expansion and lower generation probabilities than non-associated chains that were equally common. A later analysis reported that several top co-occurrence clusters appeared linked to parvovirus B19, influenza, CMV and Epstein-Barr virus. Specific HLA alleles were associated with some 15,000 TCR beta sequences at a false discovery rate of 0.05 in a later analysis. Across donors, most TCR sequences were observed very rarely, whereas some public TCRs were present in many individuals. Presence/absence analyses assumed roughly uniform sequencing depth across donors, an assumption that may not hold. V-gene and J-gene trimming of TCR beta chains was associated with a missense DCLRE1C variant in a later genetic analysis, and the association was replicated in an independent cohort.

The germline V gene gives CDR1 as SNHLY and CDR2 as FYNNEI. Counted from cysteine to phenylalanine, this CDR3 has 14 amino acids. The kept DNA is CDR3 alone, 42 bases in frame from the first base. V ends up 7 bases short and J 7 bases short, with an unmatched junction base count of 5. The cohort consisted of 600 to 700 healthy bone marrow donors. All cohort members were sampled while nominally healthy, although unrecorded immune exposures were likely present. The donor tested CMV seronegative and was one of the 352 seronegative cohort members. Every donor gave a peripheral blood sample, and the peripheral blood mononuclear cells from that sample were used for TCR beta sequencing. The Qiagen DNeasy Blood Extraction Kit was used to extract genomic DNA from the blood cell samples. Note on this clone: The antigen it binds to is not known. The record has no base qualities; no much larger clone is one base away.

The receptor library was made with the immunoSEQ multiplex PCR assay. For the multiplex PCR, a mixture combining 60 forward primers for TCR Vbeta segments and 13 reverse primers for TCR Jbeta segments was used. Amplification of the CDR3 region of rearranged TCR beta genes was performed with a multiplex PCR assay on genomic DNA. The Illumina HiSeq System was used to sequence the amplified TCR beta libraries as 87-base-pair reads. In the authors' own workflow: A later analysis tallied some 79 million unique TCR beta chains across the 660 or so repertoires, and approximately 12 million of those chains were shared by two or more donors. To remove PCR and sequencing errors, raw reads were error-corrected and collapsed into unique sequences using a nearest-neighbor algorithm that merged closely related sequences. CDR3 sequences were aligned to IMGT reference sequences to assign V, D and J gene segments. Each retained sequence needed at least a six-nucleotide match to both a V gene segment and a J gene segment. A rearrangement counted as productive if the CDR3 had no stop codons and remained in frame with V and J, and every other rearrangement counted as non-productive. CDR3 was defined according to IMGT convention as the region running from the second conserved V-encoded cysteine to the conserved J-encoded phenylalanine. The earlier analysis of some 540 of the donors excluded any sequence lacking an unambiguous match to a single V gene segment. In an earlier analysis of a few hundred of the donors, V segments were called functional above 56.7% productive rearrangements and were called segregating when the between-donor standard deviation exceeded 5%. A statistical classification framework was built to diagnose cytomegalovirus status from the catalog of TCR beta chain sequences. A later analysis assigned V and J genes by comparing TCR nucleotide sequences with IMGT/GENE-DB human TR gene sequences. The TCRdist pipeline was used in a later analysis to assign CDR3 sequences and most-parsimonious VDJ recombination scenarios. In a later analysis, each TCR beta chain was defined by its CDR3 amino acid sequence together with its V-gene family, and reads lacking a unique V-gene family were excluded. In a later analysis, several hundred highly shared, low-generation-probability nucleotide sequences were removed to address suspected cross-contamination and a sequencing artifact. A later analysis calculated a clonal expansion index for each public chain from normalized within-repertoire ranks of inferred template counts. A later analysis computed generation probabilities with a VDJ recombination model fitted to out-of-frame rearrangements, and checked the results against IGoR. In a later analysis, TCR-TCR, TCR-HLA and TCR-CMV co-occurrence was scored with hypergeometric tests, and a repertoire-size bias correction was applied to TCR pairs. In a later analysis, false discovery rates were estimated by permuting HLA or CMV assignments 20 times. A later analysis grouped co-occurring TCRs with DBSCAN, adding TCRdist sequence similarity when clustering within HLA-allele-positive subsets. For co-occurrence clustering, repertoires with fewer than 30,000 or more than 120,000 public chains were excluded, along with roughly five repertoires with anomalous nucleotide sharing. TCRdb took over this immuneACCESS table, retaining in-frame rearrangements with V and J assigned. Such tables are incomplete; in checked studies, under half of the missing clones stem from an unresolved V gene, and the remainder is unexplained. V and J calls plus clone size are reproduced from that table; the DNA served to infer D and trimming. The sample data list 150,000 to 200,000 clones, and around 80% of these were observed just once. The leading ten clones occupy more than 0.5% of the sample.

Sequencing was done on a sample of PBMCs. This sequence originates from a woman aged 50 to 65 in good health and CMV-seronegative. In this chain, TRBV2 is recombined with TRBJ2-1, and TRBD2 aligns with 12 junction nucleotides. The CDR3 reads CASKRLAGVNEQFF. At the DNA level, the sequence is TGTGCCAGCAAAAGACTAGCGGGAGTTAATGAGCAGTTCTTC.